The present T cell receptor (beta chain) was sequenced within a study of blood T cells in healthy people across ages. Whole-study results and caveats: Compared with aged donors, long-lived donors showed fewer expanded clones, suggesting selection.

A word on this clonotype: The antigen is not known.

Combining a sample-barcoded 5' primer with a J-beta primer mix, a second PCR ran for about 6 to 12 cycles. Every cDNA was tagged by a template-switch adaptor with 12 random nucleotides. TCRdb fed the 5' RACE reads into MiXCR, producing one record per CDR3 protein. Here the sample spans hundreds of thousands of distinct CDR3 sequences, 40% to 50% being singletons. The length of the CDR3 is 15 residues. Germline CDR1 is SGHVS and CDR2 is FNYEAQ. Healthy Caucasian individuals from Russia aged roughly 6 to 100 served as donors. This clonotype was sampled from a man aged 60 to 75 in good health. Sequencing input: blood. The rearrangement uses TRBV7-6 and TRBJ2-4, with 11 bases matching TRBD2. The J call may be in error: the DNA end matches TRBJ2-5 better. CDR3 DNA: TGTGCCAGCAGTCCCGGGACTAGCGGTCAAGAGACCCAGTACTTC. This gives the protein CASSPGTSGQETQYF.